These T cell receptor beta chains were read from a single sample in a study of T cells in Graves' hyperthyroidism and ophthalmopathy. MiXCR was run by TCRdb on the multiplex PCR reads, yielding one entry per CDR3 protein. The table has over 700,000 distinct CDR3 sequences, approximately 19% seen once. The sequenced material came from blood. These receptors were obtained from a woman in her fifties or sixties with Graves' hyperthyroidism that later progressed to Graves' ophthalmopathy. CDR3s include the opening cysteine and the closing phenylalanine or tryptophan. Each record gives: clone size, J gene, D gene, V gene, CDR3 protein, CDR3 DNA. D genes are given only for firm matches. Size is omitted from some rows. Given values are once, few, many or a class for expanded clones.

few	TRBJ1-4	TRBD1	TRBV20-1	CSAPPSTGGEKLFF	TGCAGTGCTCCTCCGTCGACAGGGGGTGAAAAACTGTTTTTT
NA	TRBJ2-2	TRBD2	TRBV24-1	CATSEGLAGVLDTGELFF	TGTGCCACCAGTGAAGGACTAGCGGGAGTTCTAGACACCGGGGAGCTGTTTTTT
many	TRBJ2-1	TRBD1	TRBV7-6	CASSLVVQGERDEQFF	TGTGCCAGCAGCTTAGTGGTACAGGGGGAAAGAGATGAGCAGTTCTTC
few	TRBJ2-7	NA	TRBV5-1	CASSSQTASYEQYF	TGCGCCAGCAGCTCCCAGACAGCCTCCTACGAGCAGTACTTC
NA	TRBJ2-4	NA	TRBV12-3/TRBV12-4	CASSFITKNIQYF	TGTGCCAGCAGTTTTATCACCAAAAACATTCAGTACTTC
NA	TRBJ2-7	NA	TRBV4-2	CASSQDRQIYEQYF	TGTGCCAGCAGCCAAGACAGGCAGATATACGAGCAGTACTTC
few	TRBJ2-5	TRBD1	TRBV18	CASSAAGGWETQYF	TGTGCCAGCTCTGCGGCAGGGGGCTGGGAGACCCAGTACTTC
NA	TRBJ1-2	TRBD1	TRBV14	CASSPPDRGPNYGYTF	TGTGCCAGCAGCCCCCCGGACAGGGGCCCTAACTATGGCTACACCTTC
few	TRBJ2-5	TRBD2	TRBV7-2	CASSLGTSGGALETQYF	TGTGCCAGCAGCTTAGGGACTAGCGGGGGGGCCTTAGAGACCCAGTACTTC
many	TRBJ2-1	NA	TRBV4-1	CASSQEGGGYLNEQFF	TGCGCCAGCAGCCAAGAGGGCGGGGGCTACTTGAATGAGCAGTTCTTC
NA	TRBJ2-5	TRBD2	TRBV7-6	CASSLGSSGGYQETQYF	TGTGCCAGCAGCTTAGGTAGCAGCGGGGGGTACCAAGAGACCCAGTACTTC
few	TRBJ2-1	NA	TRBV7-9	CASSDPIALPSYNEQFF	TGTGCCAGCAGCGACCCTATAGCGCTCCCCTCCTACAATGAGCAGTTCTTC
few	TRBJ1-1	NA	TRBV19	CASSIPTGQNINTEAFF	TGTGCCAGTAGTATACCGACAGGACAAAACATCAACACTGAAGCTTTCTTT
few	TRBJ2-3	NA	TRBV18	CASSPVISDTQYF	TGTGCCAGCTCACCAGTGATCTCAGATACGCAGTATTTT
NA	TRBJ1-3	NA	TRBV19	CASTRGQSSGNTIYF	TGTGCCAGTACCCGGGGCCAGAGCTCTGGAAACACCATATATTTT
NA	TRBJ2-1	NA	TRBV3-1	CASSQVSYQGWFF	TGTGCCAGCAGCCAAGTGTCTTATCAAGGATGGTTCTTC
few	TRBJ1-5	TRBD1	TRBV19	CASSIGETGVAQPQHF	TGTGCCAGTAGTATAGGGGAGACAGGGGTGGCTCAGCCCCAGCATTTT
NA	TRBJ1-6	NA	TRBV6-1	CASSERGRISPLHF	TGTGCCAGCAGTGAACGGGGGAGGATTTCACCCCTCCACTTT
many	TRBJ1-2	NA	TRBV12-3/TRBV12-4	CASSLLVEGGYTF	TGTGCCAGCAGTTTATTGGTGGAAGGTGGCTACACCTTC
many	TRBJ1-1	NA	TRBV18	CASSSLSRGGTEAFF	TGTGCCAGCTCATCCCTATCCCGGGGGGGCACTGAAGCTTTCTTT
few	TRBJ2-7	NA	TRBV5-1	CASSLDPREQYF	TGCGCCAGCAGCTTGGACCCCCGCGAGCAGTACTTC
NA	TRBJ2-4	NA	TRBV5-1	CASSPRVILGAKNIQYF	TGCGCCAGCAGCCCCCGGGTGATCCTCGGGGCCAAAAACATTCAGTACTTC
NA	TRBJ2-1	TRBD1	TRBV20-1	CSASRTGGYNEQFF	TGCAGTGCAAGTCGGACAGGGGGATACAATGAGCAGTTCTTC
few	TRBJ2-5	NA	TRBV7-2	CASSPNRARFQETQYF	TGTGCCAGCAGCCCGAACAGGGCGCGTTTTCAAGAGACCCAGTACTTC
NA	TRBJ2-1	NA	TRBV7-8	CASSPSLRDEQFF	TGTGCCAGCAGCCCGAGCTTAAGGGATGAGCAGTTCTTC
many	TRBJ2-1	NA	TRBV20-1	CSARGVTYNEQFF	TGCAGTGCTAGAGGGGTAACCTACAATGAGCAGTTCTTC
many	TRBJ1-2	NA	TRBV6-1	CASSQSTAYTNYGYTF	TGTGCCAGCAGTCAATCGACAGCCTACACTAACTATGGCTACACCTTC
NA	TRBJ1-6	NA	TRBV12-3/TRBV12-4	CASSLLGTRGSPLHF	TGTGCCAGCAGTCTACTGGGGACTCGGGGTTCACCCCTCCACTTT
NA	TRBJ1-1	TRBD1	TRBV6-1	CASSARQGSLTEAFF	TGTGCCAGCAGTGCTCGACAGGGGTCCTTGACTGAAGCTTTCTTT
NA	TRBJ2-2	NA	TRBV3-1	CASSLIWGGRTGELFF	TGTGCCAGCAGCCTCATTTGGGGGGGCCGGACCGGGGAGCTGTTTTTT
few	TRBJ2-4	TRBD1	TRBV6-2/TRBV6-3	CASSYSRTGAKNIQYF	TGTGCCAGCAGTTACTCTCGGACAGGGGCCAAAAACATTCAGTACTTC
few	TRBJ1-2	NA	TRBV7-9	CASSSPGPENYGYTF	TGTGCCAGCAGCTCACCGGGGCCTGAGAACTATGGCTACACCTTC
NA	TRBJ2-5	TRBD1	TRBV6-6	CASSYSPGGGETQYF	TGTGCCAGCAGTTACTCGCCAGGGGGTGGGGAGACCCAGTACTTC
many	TRBJ2-3	NA	TRBV5-1	CASSLEAGRTDTQYF	TGCGCCAGCAGCTTGGAGGCAGGGAGGACAGATACGCAGTATTTT
NA	TRBJ2-1	TRBD1	TRBV27	CASRTGQGPYNEQFF	TGTGCCAGCAGGACGGGACAGGGACCCTACAATGAGCAGTTCTTC
few	TRBJ2-2	TRBD1	TRBV24-1	CATRDRDRGELFF	TGTGCCACGCGGGACAGGGATCGCGGGGAGCTGTTTTTT
many	TRBJ1-5	TRBD1	TRBV5-1	CASSLGTAVNQPQHF	TGCGCCAGCAGCCTCGGGACAGCAGTCAATCAGCCCCAGCATTTT
many	TRBJ2-7	NA	TRBV27	CASSLSLRGPTYEQYF	NA
NA	TRBJ2-3	NA	TRBV10-3	CAISVGGASTDTQYF	TGTGCCATCAGTGTCGGCGGGGCTAGCACAGATACGCAGTATTTT
NA	TRBJ2-7	NA	TRBV19	CASSLTQGPEQYF	TGTGCCAGTAGTCTAACACAGGGCCCCGAGCAGTACTTC